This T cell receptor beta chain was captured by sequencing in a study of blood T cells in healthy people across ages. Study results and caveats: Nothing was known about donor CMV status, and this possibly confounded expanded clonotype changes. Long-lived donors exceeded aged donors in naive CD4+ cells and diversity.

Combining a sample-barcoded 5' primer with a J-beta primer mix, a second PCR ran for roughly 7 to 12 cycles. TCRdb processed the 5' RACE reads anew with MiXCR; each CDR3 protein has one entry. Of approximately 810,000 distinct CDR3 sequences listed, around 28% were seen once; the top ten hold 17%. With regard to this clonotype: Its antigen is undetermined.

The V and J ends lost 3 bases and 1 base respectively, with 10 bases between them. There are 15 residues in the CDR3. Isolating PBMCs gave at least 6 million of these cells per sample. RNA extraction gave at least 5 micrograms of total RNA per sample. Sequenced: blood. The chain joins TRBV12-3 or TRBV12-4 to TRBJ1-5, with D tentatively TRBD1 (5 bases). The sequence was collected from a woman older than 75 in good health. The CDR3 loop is CASSLHGGSNQPQHF. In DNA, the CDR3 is TGTGCCAGCAGTTTGCACGGGGGAAGCAATCAGCCCCAGCATTTT.